This T cell receptor (beta chain) is from a study of regulatory T cells in long-lasting Graves disease. Study-level findings and limits: With persistent disease, TRBV28, TRBJ1-2 and TRBJ2-5 were the favored segments. The number of shared public clonotypes was higher in persistent patients (around 2,500) than new patients (roughly 970).

Building the TCR beta libraries relied on iRepertoire HTBI primers, and CDR3 regions underwent Arm-PCR. In TCRdb, the multiplex PCR reads were re-called with MiXCR into one record per CDR3 protein. The repertoire holds some 350,000 distinct CDR3 sequences, with around 16% as singletons. The sample's time point: newly diagnosed GD, antithyroid drugs for less than 3 months. Construction of the TCR library relied on RNA isolated from PBMCs. This clonotype has just a few counts. The target antigen is unknown. CDR3 size: 18 residues. CDR1 is MNHEY, CDR2 SVGAGI, per germline. V was pared by 0 bases and J by 2 bases, with 14 bases between. The same data also went into a second study, on T cells in Graves' hyperthyroidism and ophthalmopathy. That source adds: HTBI primers drove first-round RT-PCR of the TCR CDR3.

Sequencing was performed on peripheral blood mononuclear cells (PBMCs), taken at new diagnosis, from a patient treated with antithyroid drugs. This receptor was taken from a woman under 30 with Graves disease. The rearrangement links TRBV6-5 to TRBJ2-6; D is perhaps TRBD1 (5 bases). The DNA for the CDR3 is TGTGCCAGCAGTTACTCGATGGGCAGGGCAGCTGGGGCCAACGTCCTGACTTTC. This translates into CASSYSMGRAAGANVLTF.